The table lists the clone carrying this T cell receptor beta chain with a few counts. Its target is unknown. Germline CDR1 reads WSHSY; CDR2 reads SAAADI. Trimming at V came to 4 bases and at J to 5 bases, leaving 8 bases not matched to a gene. The CDR3 loop spans 15 amino acids. Primers for the PCR totalled 60 Vbeta and 13 Jbeta. Clones were read by immunoSEQ multiplex PCR, and TCRdb kept only the in-frame ones, dropping some. The data show 60,000 to 70,000 clones, around 68% seen once. The data belong to a study of cytomegalovirus exposure and HLA in healthy donors. Regarding donors, all were healthy bone marrow donors. Whole-study results and caveats: Reports indicate that TCR beta sequences accurately predicted the HLA-A and HLA-B alleles of most subjects.

The source of this sequence is a woman aged 30 to 39 in good health and CMV-seronegative. Sequenced sample: PBMCs. This rearrangement joins TRBV10-2 to TRBJ1-1; 9 bases match TRBD1. CDR3 nucleotide sequence: TGCGCCAGCAGTGTTAAGGGACAGGGAATGACTGAAGCTTTCTTT. Protein: CASSVKGQGMTEAFF.